This TCR beta chain was observed in a study of blood T cell repertoires in COVID-19. About the research overall: Samples of COVID-19 (acute and convalescent) were obtained from the United States, Italy and Spain. Sources were T cells, B-cell-depleted T cells, or PBMCs; the material itself was cDNA or gDNA.

This clone was picked up one time. Only in-frame clones appear in the TCRdb table, and some are missing; sequencing was by immunoSEQ multiplex PCR. The sample has about 410,000 clones; just over 85% are singletons. The CDR3 has 16 amino acids. Germline CDR1 and CDR2: SGHNT and YYREEE (reference sequence). V was pared by 0 bases and J by 8 bases, with 15 bases between. The specimen sequenced was peripheral blood. This TCR derives from a woman aged 30 to 39 with active or convalescent COVID-19. The genes are TRBV5-4 and TRBJ1-6, with a weak D call TRBD1 (6 bases). The CDR3 bases are TGTGCCAGCAGCTTGGGAAGGCGGACAGAAGATTCACCCCTCCACTTT. Its translation: CASSLGRRTEDSPLHF.